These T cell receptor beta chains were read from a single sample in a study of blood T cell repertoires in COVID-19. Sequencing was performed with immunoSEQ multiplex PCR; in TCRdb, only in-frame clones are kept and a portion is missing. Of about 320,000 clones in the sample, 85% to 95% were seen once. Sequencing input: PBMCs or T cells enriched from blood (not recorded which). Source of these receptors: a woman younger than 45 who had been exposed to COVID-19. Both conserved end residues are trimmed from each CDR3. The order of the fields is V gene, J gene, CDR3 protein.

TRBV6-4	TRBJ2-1	ASSPSLKGYNEQF
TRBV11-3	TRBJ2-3	ASSGTGVPTDTQY
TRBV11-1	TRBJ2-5	ASSLSLQGRKETQY
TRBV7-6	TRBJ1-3	ASSLASRATGNTIY
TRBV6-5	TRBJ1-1	ASTLRTGSEAF
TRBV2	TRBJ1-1	ASSEDQGKFRNTEAF
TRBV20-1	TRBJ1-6	SASYLAEYNSPLH
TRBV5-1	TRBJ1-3	ASQQSSGNTIY
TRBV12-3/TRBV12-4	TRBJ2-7	ASSPGQGGEQY
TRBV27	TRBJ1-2	ASSLLFRSSNYGYT